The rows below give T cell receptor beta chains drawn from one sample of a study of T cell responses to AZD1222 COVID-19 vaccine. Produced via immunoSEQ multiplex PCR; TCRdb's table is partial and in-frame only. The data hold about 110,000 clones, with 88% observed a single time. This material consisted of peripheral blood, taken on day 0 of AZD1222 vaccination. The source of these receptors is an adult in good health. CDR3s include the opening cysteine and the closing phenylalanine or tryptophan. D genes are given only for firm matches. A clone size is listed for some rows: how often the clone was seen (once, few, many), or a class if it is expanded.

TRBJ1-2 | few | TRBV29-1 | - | CSVEDTIYGYTF | TGCAGCGTTGAAGACACCATCTATGGCTACACCTTC
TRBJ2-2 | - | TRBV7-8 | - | CASSLMDRPGDGELFF | TGTGCCAGCAGCTTAATGGACAGACCGGGGGACGGGGAGCTGTTTTTT
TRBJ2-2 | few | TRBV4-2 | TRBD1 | CASSRTTGGAGTGELFF | TGTGCCAGCAGCCGCACCACAGGGGGCGCGGGCACCGGGGAGCTGTTTTTT
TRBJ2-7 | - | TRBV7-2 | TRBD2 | CASSLVASGGSSYEQYF | TGTGCCAGCAGCTTAGTTGCTAGCGGAGGGAGCTCCTACGAGCAGTACTTC
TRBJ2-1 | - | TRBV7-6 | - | CASSTIASGTQVNEQFF | TGTGCCAGCAGCACGATAGCAAGCGGTACACAGGTCAATGAGCAGTTCTTC
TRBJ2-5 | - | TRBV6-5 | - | CASSYSQQGTQYF | TGTGCCAGCAGTTACTCGCAACAGGGGACCCAGTACTTC
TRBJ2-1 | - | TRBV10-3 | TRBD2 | CAISGAREGLLFF | TGTGCCATCAGTGGGGCGCGGGAGGGTTTGCTGTTCTTC
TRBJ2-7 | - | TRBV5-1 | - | CASSLVGSLKYEQYF | TGCGCCAGCAGCTTGGTCGGGAGCTTAAAATACGAGCAGTACTTC
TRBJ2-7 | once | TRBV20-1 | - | CSASLPTNEQYF | TGCAGTGCTAGTCTCCCGACTAACGAGCAGTACTTC
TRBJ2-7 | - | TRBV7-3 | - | CASSYQGRDRQYF | TGTGCCAGCAGCTACCAGGGAAGGGACCGCCAGTACTTC
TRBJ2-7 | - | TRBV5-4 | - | CASSTPRLGWDEQYF | TGTGCCAGCAGCACACCCCGACTAGGCTGGGACGAGCAGTACTTC
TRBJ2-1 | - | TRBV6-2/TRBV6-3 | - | CASSDRRDPSYNEQFF | TGTGCCAGCAGTGATCGGCGGGATCCCTCCTACAATGAGCAGTTCTTC
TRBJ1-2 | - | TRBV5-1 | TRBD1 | CASSLGTGGYADGYTF | TGCGCCAGCAGCTTGGGTACAGGGGGCTACGCTGATGGCTACACCTTC
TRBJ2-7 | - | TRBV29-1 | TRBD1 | CSVEDSGTGSLEQYF | TGCAGCGTTGAAGATTCCGGGACAGGGTCCCTCGAGCAGTACTTC
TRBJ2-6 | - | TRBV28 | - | CASSSQRSGANVLTF | TGTGCCAGCAGCTCCCAGAGGTCTGGGGCCAACGTCCTGACTTTC
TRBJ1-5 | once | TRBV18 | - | CASSPQNTLRGNQPQHF | TGTGCCAGCTCACCGCAAAATACTCTTAGGGGCAATCAGCCCCAGCATTTT
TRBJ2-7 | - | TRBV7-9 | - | CASSPRDLSSYEQYF | TGTGCCAGCAGCCCCCGGGATTTAAGCTCCTACGAGCAGTACTTC
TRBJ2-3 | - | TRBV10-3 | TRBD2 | CAITPGLAGGADTQYF | TGTGCCATCACTCCGGGACTAGCGGGAGGCGCAGATACGCAGTATTTT
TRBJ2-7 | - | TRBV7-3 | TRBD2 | CASSEGTSGQGEQYF | TGTGCCAGCAGCGAGGGGACTAGCGGGCAAGGCGAGCAGTACTTC
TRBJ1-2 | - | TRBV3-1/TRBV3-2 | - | CASSPREGENTF | TGTGCCAGCAGCCCCAGGGAAGGGGAGAACACCTTC
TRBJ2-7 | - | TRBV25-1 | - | CASSEPGGSGSYEQYF | TGTGCCAGCAGTGAACCCGGTGGTAGCGGATCCTACGAGCAGTACTTC
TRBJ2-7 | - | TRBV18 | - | CASSPRGDSYEQYF | TGTGCCAGCTCACCACGGGGAGATTCCTACGAGCAGTACTTC